Detailed here is one T cell receptor beta chain. This entry comes from a study of shared clonotypes between healthy human individuals. V lost 5 bases and J lost 0, with 9 bases in between. The CDR3 totals 14 residues. Per germline, CDR1 MGHRA and CDR2 YSYEKL. Produced via immunoSEQ multiplex PCR; TCRdb's table is partial and in-frame only. The sample includes 600,000 to 750,000 clones, more than 70% of them seen just once. The TCR was taken from a woman between 25 and 40 years old in good health. The chain couples TRBV4-1 to TRBJ2-3; weak D call: TRBD1 (6 bases). Sequencing was done on a sample of memory CD4+ T cells sorted from blood. Subset here: CD45RA-negative fraction. The CDR3 nucleotides are TGCGCCAGCAGCGCACAGGGTAGCACAGATACGCAGTATTTT. This gives the protein CASSAQGSTDTQYF.